The 11 T cell receptor beta chains below come from one sample, sequenced in a study of lymphopenia after photon versus proton radiotherapy. The repertoire was sequenced with immunoSEQ multiplex PCR; TCRdb's copy has only in-frame clones and lacks some. In the table there are approximately 21,000 clones, roughly 85% of which are singletons. Sequencing was performed on peripheral blood, taken from a patient treated with photon-based radiotherapy. Receptors were obtained from a man in his fifties or sixties with pancreatic cancer.

The rearrangement joins TRBV15 to TRBJ1-5; tentatively, D is TRBD1 (6 bases). The CDR3 is made up of 16 amino acids. The germline V gene has CDR1 LNHNV and CDR2 YYDKDF (reference sequence). The V end was cut by 8 bases, the J end by 3 bases, with 20 bases between. The CDR3 sequence: CATERGGRVFNQPQHF. The CDR3 nucleotides read TGTGCCACCGAGAGAGGGGGGCGCGTTTTCAATCAGCCCCAGCATTTT.

The CDR3 sequence: CASSQGWGNEQFF. The CDR3 DNA reads TGTGCCAGCAGCCAAGGATGGGGCAATGAGCAGTTCTTC. The V and J genes are TRBV11-3 and TRBJ2-1; no reliable D call. The CDR3 spans 13 residues. The germline gives CDR1 SGHNT, CDR2 YENEEA. With 5 bases removed from V and 6 bases from J, the gap between germline ends came to 11 bases. The complete variable domain, with remaining parts taken from reference TRBV11-3 and TRBJ2-1, reads EAGVVQSPRYKIIEKKQPVAFWCNPISGHNTLYWYLQNLGQGPELLIRYENEEAVDDSQLPKDRFSAERLKGVDSTLKIQPAELGDSAVYLCASSQGWGNEQFFGPGTRLTVL.

This chain connects TRBV7-6 to TRBJ1-1; D is unresolved. The V and J ends lost 1 base and 4 bases respectively, with 16 bases between them. The CDR3 has 16 amino acids. The germline V gene has CDR1 SGHVS and CDR2 FNYEAQ. The CDR3 coding sequence is TGTGCCAGCAGCTTAGAGTCACACCTGCGGGGCACTGAAGCTTTCTTT. This codes for CASSLESHLRGTEAFF.

The chain links TRBV5-4 to TRBJ2-3, with D perhaps matching TRBD1 or TRBD2 (5 bases each). The CDR3 spans 15 residues. The germline gives CDR1 SGHNT, CDR2 YYREEE (reference sequence). V lost 3 bases to trimming and J lost 0 bases, with 11 bases between them. CDR3 DNA sequence: TGTGCCAGCAGCTCCCGGGGCGAGAGCACAGATACGCAGTATTTT. Encoded protein: CASSSRGESTDTQYF.

The CDR3 region has the DNA TGCAGCGTTGCGGACGGGATCCTTGGCAATCAGCCCCAGCATTTT. It is translated as CSVADGILGNQPQHF. This chain connects TRBV29-1 to TRBJ1-5; D uncertain. V was pared by 4 bases and J by 2 bases, with 15 bases between. Germline V gives CDR1 SQVTM, CDR2 ANQGSEA. The CDR3 sequence is 15 residues long.

The V call is TRBV5-5, the J call TRBJ1-5; the D is unclear. The V gene lost 1 base and the J gene lost 8 bases, with 10 bases spanning the gap. This CDR3 is 13 amino acids long. Germline values: CDR1 SGHKS, CDR2 YYEKEE (reference sequence). This CDR3 is CASSLYGKEPQHF. As DNA, the CDR3 is TGTGCCAGCAGCTTGTACGGGAAGGAGCCCCAGCATTTT.

This chain links TRBV18 with TRBJ2-5; TRBD1 matches 8 bases. Per the germline V gene, CDR1 is KGHSH and CDR2 is LQKENI. The junction had 9 bases not matched to a gene; V was cut back by 4 bases and J by 5 bases. This CDR3 has 15 amino acids. The CDR3 is CASSQNADRAETQYF. Here the CDR3 DNA reads TGTGCCAGCTCACAAAATGCGGACAGGGCGGAGACCCAGTACTTC.

CDR3 coding DNA: TGTGCCAGCAGTGAAGCTTGGGGGGTAGACCAGCCCCAGCATTTT. Its protein product is CASSEAWGVDQPQHF. The rearrangement links TRBV2 to TRBJ1-5; perhaps TRBD1 as D (5 bases). Germline V CDR1 and CDR2: SNHLY, FYNNEI. There are 15 residues in the CDR3. V lost 0 bases and J 7 bases, leaving 13 bases between the germline ends.

The chain employs TRBV19 and TRBJ1-2; possibly TRBD1 for D (6 bases). This CDR3 spans 14 amino acids. Trimming left V 2 bases short and J 4 bases short, with 11 bases between. The V gene's germline CDR1 is LNHDA and CDR2 SQIVND (reference sequence). CDR3 region: CASSIRGAGYGYTF. CDR3 bases: TGTGCCAGTAGTATACGGGGGGCCGGCTATGGCTACACCTTC.

The CDR3 DNA follows: TGTGCCAGCAGTGTGGGTCGGGGTTCGAATGAGCAGTTCTTC. It yields the protein CASSVGRGSNEQFF. The chain recombines TRBV2 with TRBJ2-1, with D possibly being TRBD2 (5 bases). Trimming took off 4 bases at V and 7 bases at J, with 14 bases between the two ends. The CDR3 runs to 14 residues. Germline V CDR1 and CDR2: SNHLY, FYNNEI.

The chain links TRBV18 to TRBJ1-4, with D perhaps matching TRBD1 (5 bases). Trimming left V 4 bases short and J 4 bases short, with 28 bases between. Per germline, CDR1 KGHSH and CDR2 LQKENI. This CDR3 region has 20 residues. The CDR3 bases are TGTGCCAGCTCACGCGCCGGGGCCCAATCCCACCTGGCTATTAATGAAAAACTGTTTTTT. Protein sequence: CASSRAGAQSHLAINEKLFF. The variable domain in full, with the rest retrieved from reference TRBV18 and TRBJ1-4, is NAGVMQNPRHLVRRRGQEARLRCSPMKGHSHVYWYRQLPEEGLKFMVYLQKENIIDESGMPKERFSAEFPKEGPSILRIQQVVRGDSAAYFCASSRAGAQSHLAINEKLFFGSGTQLSVL.